One T cell receptor (beta chain) is described in this entry. Its binding antigen is unknown. There are no base qualities to consult, and no much larger clone falls within one base. Each collaborating institution followed its own protocols to collect whole blood in K2EDTA tubes. For TCRbeta analysis, collaborators shipped samples as frozen whole blood, isolated PBMCs, or DNA extracted from either of those sample types. This sample was included in a study of blood T cell repertoires in COVID-19 (dated by TCRdb to 2018 to 2020). In the study overall: Samples covering the acute and convalescent phases of COVID-19 were provided by collaborators in the United States, Italy and Spain. The prospective study material was composed of cDNA or gDNA derived from T cells, B-cell-depleted T cells, or PBMCs. Subjects who had been exposed to COVID-19, were actively infected with it, or had recovered from it provided the deeply sampled blood TCRbeta repertoires that made up the dataset. The repertoires were released in a freely available public database intended as a resource for research on the immune response to SARS-CoV-2. The samples were drawn from the first 160 participants of the ongoing ImmuneRACE study and from more than 1,000 subjects provided by 6 global collaborators. A de-identified subject ID, COVID-19 status, age in years and sex were almost always included in the sample metadata. Where available, HLA class I and class II types were obtained from metadata supplied by the sample provider rather than from assay-based typing.

The CDR3 goes from the cysteine to the phenylalanine over 17 residues. Just CDR3 DNA is preserved here, 51 bases in frame from base 1. CDR1 LNHDA and CDR2 SQIVND are derived from the germline V gene (reference sequence). Germline trimming amounts to 3 bases on V and 2 bases on J, with 11 as the count of junction bases outside the gene matches. Study-wide findings and limitations: Clinical and demographic metadata were provided uncurated, with the amount varying by source and participant.

TCRbeta CDR3 regions were amplified from genomic DNA using the immunoSEQ Assay, a bias-controlled multiplex PCR. The paper's processing steps were these. The number of nucleated cells in each sample was estimated from the amplification of reference gene primers within the assay. Sequence reads were collapsed and filtered to measure the absolute abundance of every unique TCRbeta CDR3 rearrangement. For each sample, productive Simpson clonality was calculated by taking the square root of Simpson's diversity index across productive rearrangements. This is the immuneACCESS table as TCRdb keeps it, with only in-frame sequences that have V and J called. A part of the clones is gone; compared with another copy, unresolved V genes explain less than half, and the rest is unexplained. The V and J calls and clone size come from that table; D and trimming were worked out from the DNA. Here the sample has about 270,000 clones; roughly 84% occur a single time. Around 7.8% of the sample lies in the top ten.

The source is a human donor in a cohort sampled during active COVID-19. The specimen was peripheral blood. The V and J genes are TRBV19 and TRBJ2-3, with 7 central nucleotides matching TRBD2. The nucleotides are TGTGCCAGTAGTATTATTAGGGGTAGCGGGTTCACAGATACGCAGTATTTT. Its protein reads: CASSIIRGSGFTDTQYF.